A single sample is the source of the 17 T cell receptor beta chains below, sequenced in a study of response to subunit inactivated influenza vaccine. TCRdb reprocessed the RT-PCR reads via MiXCR and lists one record per CDR3 protein. Counted here are 650,000 to 800,000 distinct CDR3 sequences, roughly 18% occurring once; the ten biggest clones make up roughly 11%. The source material was PBMCs from blood, sampled approximately 5 days after vaccination. Receptor source: a man aged 45-65 years who received an inactivated influenza vaccine.

The chain combines TRBV24-1 with TRBJ2-6; no reliable D call. Germline V lookup: CDR1 KGHDR, CDR2 SFDVKD. The CDR3 sequence is 16 residues long. Deletions cut 2 bases from V and 0 bases from J, with 7 bases between. The CDR3 DNA reads TGTGCCACCAGTGATTATAGGAGCTCTGGGGCCAACGTCCTGACTTTC. It specifies CATSDYRSSGANVLTF.

The rearrangement links TRBV6-1 to TRBJ2-3; 9 bases fit TRBD2. V shed 8 bases, J shed 5 bases, and the junction held 11 bases outside the gene matches. Germline values: CDR1 MNHNS, CDR2 SASEGT. The CDR3 is 15 amino acids. In DNA form, the CDR3 reads TGTGCCAGCCTGAGGGCGGGGGGGCCGAAAGATACGCAGTATTTT. Protein product: CASLRAGGPKDTQYF.

As to this clonotype: A junction end diverges from the germline sequence, so it may reflect a read error. The chain employs TRBV12-3 or TRBV12-4 and TRBJ2-5; a possible D gene is TRBD2 (6 bases). This CDR3 comprises 12 residues. The CDR3 nucleotides read TGTGCCAGCAGTTTCGGGTCGGGGGACCTCGGCTTC. Protein sequence: CASSFGSGDLGF.

This clonotype was seen at least ten times. The chain couples TRBV28 to TRBJ2-7; 12 positions agree with TRBD2. This CDR3 spans 14 amino acids. Germline CDR1 MDHEN, CDR2 SYDVKM. Germline trimming cut 4 bases from V and 4 bases from J; bases unmatched to any gene: 2. The CDR3 spells CASSSTSGRYEQYF. In nucleotides, the CDR3 is TGTGCCAGCAGTTCTACTAGCGGGAGGTACGAGCAGTACTTC.

In this sample, this clonotype turned up a few times. The chain recombines TRBV7-9 with TRBJ2-3; TRBD2 matches at 12 bases. Per the germline V gene, CDR1 is SEHNR and CDR2 is FQNEAQ (reference sequence). This CDR3 is built from 17 residues. V was clipped by 1 base and J by 2 bases; unmatched bases: 4. The CDR3 DNA reads TGTGCCAGCAGCTTAGGAGGACTAGCGGGGTACACAGATACGCAGTATTTT. Amino acid sequence: CASSLGGLAGYTDTQYF.

The genes are TRBV12-3 or TRBV12-4 and TRBJ1-1; D is ambiguous. The CDR3 runs 15 residues. V shed 6 bases and J shed 1 base, with 15 bases lying between them. The DNA for the CDR3 is TGTGCCAGCAGACCCGAGGAGGGTCGGAACACTGAAGCTTTCTTT. This translates into CASRPEEGRNTEAFF.

The genes are TRBV19 and TRBJ2-3, with D perhaps matching TRBD2 (5 bases). V shed 8 bases and J shed 3 bases, with 9 bases lying between them. CDR1 and CDR2 from the germline V gene are LNHDA and SQIVND (reference sequence). This CDR3 region has 12 residues. CDR3 region: CASGPGTDTQYF. CDR3 bases: TGTGCCAGTGGTCCGGGGACAGATACGCAGTATTTT.

This clonotype was seen a few times. V and J are TRBV20-1 and TRBJ1-1, with 8 bases aligning to TRBD1. Germline trimming cut 1 base from V and 2 bases from J; bases unmatched to any gene: 6. Germline V gene sequence: CDR1 DFQATT, CDR2 SNEGSKA (reference sequence). This CDR3 has 15 amino acids. The CDR3 loop is CSARAWDRYNTEAFF. The DNA of the CDR3 is TGCAGTGCTAGAGCTTGGGACAGGTACAACACTGAAGCTTTCTTT.

The chain links TRBV7-9 to TRBJ2-1; TRBD1 matches 8 bases. J lost 3 bases, V lost 2 bases, and 3 bases had no gene match. The germline V gene encodes CDR1 SEHNR and CDR2 FQNEAQ (reference sequence). CDR3 length: 15 residues. The CDR3 DNA reads as TGTGCCAGCAGCTTATGGACAGGGCTCTACAATGAGCAGTTCTTC. This codes for CASSLWTGLYNEQFF.

This clonotype has ten or more counts. The chain uses TRBV7-2 and TRBJ2-3, with TRBD2 matching 12 bases. The V gene's germline CDR1 is SGHTA and CDR2 FQGNSA. Unmatched junction bases numbered 1, after V lost 6 bases and J lost 3 bases. The CDR3 consists of 14 residues. The CDR3 bases are TGTGCCAGCAGAACTAGCGGGGGGACAGATACGCAGTATTTT. Its protein product is CASRTSGGTDTQYF.

The gene calls are TRBV4-3 and TRBJ2-7; D is perhaps TRBD2 (5 bases). V gave up 0 bases and J gave up 4 bases, with 13 bases separating them. This CDR3 has 15 residues. Germline V CDR1 and CDR2: LGHNA, YSLEER. Here the CDR3 reads CASSQESSGRYEQYF. For the CDR3, the DNA is TGCGCCAGCAGCCAAGAATCGAGCGGAAGATACGAGCAGTACTTC.

This clonotype was detected only a few times. The chain joins TRBV11-3 to TRBJ2-1; D is possibly TRBD2 (6 bases). Germline V gives CDR1 SGHNT, CDR2 YENEEA. The V end lost 4 bases, the J end lost 1 base, and 17 bases lay between the germline ends. The CDR3 contains 17 residues. The CDR3: CASSSSARSGSYNEQFF. The DNA of the CDR3 is TGTGCCAGCAGCTCCAGCGCTAGGAGCGGGTCCTACAATGAGCAGTTCTTC.

Here the CDR3 reads CSAVKGLAMYNEQFF. CDR3 nucleotides: TGCAGTGCTGTAAAAGGTTTAGCGATGTACAATGAGCAGTTCTTC. The V call is TRBV20-1, the J call TRBJ2-1; possible D gene TRBD2, 5 bases. Trimming removed 5 bases at V and 4 bases at J, with 18 bases between. CDR3 length: 15 amino acids. CDR1 and CDR2 from the germline V gene are DFQATT and SNEGSKA (reference sequence).

The chain recombines TRBV5-1 with TRBJ2-7; D is possibly TRBD1 (6 bases). Germline CDR1 and CDR2: SGHRS and YFSETQ. Trimming cost V 3 bases and J 5 bases, with 12 bases left between them. The CDR3 contains 13 residues. The CDR3 spells CASSSPQGNEQYF. CDR3 bases: TGCGCCAGCAGCTCGCCCCAGGGGAACGAGCAGTACTTC.

This chain joins TRBV12-3 or TRBV12-4 and TRBJ2-1; D is uncertain. The CDR3 runs to 16 residues. V dropped 6 bases and J dropped 6 bases, with 21 bases sitting between them. The CDR3 is CASSPPGRLTRNEQFF. The CDR3 DNA is TGTGCCAGCAGCCCCCCCGGCAGGTTAACCCGCAATGAGCAGTTCTTC.

This clonotype has only a few counts. The chain employs TRBV12-3 or TRBV12-4 and TRBJ2-7; 8 bases are shared with TRBD1. This CDR3 region has 15 residues. After removal of 5 bases from V and 4 bases from J, the junction contained 10 bases not matched to a gene. For the CDR3, the DNA is TGTGCCAGCAGTCCCGACAGGGGAGCCCGTTACGAGCAGTACTTC. This codes for CASSPDRGARYEQYF.

This clonotype has more than one count but fewer than ten. The chain links TRBV29-1 to TRBJ2-7; 11 nucleotides line up with TRBD2. The CDR3 is 15 amino acids. Germline assignment: CDR1 SQVTM and CDR2 ANQGSEA. With V trimmed by 5 bases and J by 4 bases, 10 bases remained unmatched. For the CDR3, the DNA is TGCAGCGTTCTAAAACTAGCGGGGGTCAGGTACGAGCAGTACTTC. This gives the protein CSVLKLAGVRYEQYF.